This T cell receptor beta chain emerged from a study of blood T cells in healthy people across ages. Study observations and caveats: TCR beta diversity correlated strongly with naive T cell percentage. Total diversity from one million sequenced T cells was likely underestimated.

Germline CDR1 is LGHNA and CDR2 is YSLEER. Trimming took 0 bases from V and 5 from J, leaving 8 bases between them. The CDR3 runs 14 residues. As to this clonotype: Antigen unknown.

The second PCR ran roughly 7 to 12 cycles with a sample-barcoded 5' primer and J-beta primers. TCRdb re-analysed the 5' RACE reads in MiXCR, keeping a single row per CDR3 protein. The sample includes over 600,000 distinct CDR3 sequences, approximately 53% of them seen just once. The sequencing sample was made of blood. This sequence joins TRBV4-3 and TRBJ2-1; D not certain. The TCR sequence derives from a man in his forties in good health. Here the CDR3 DNA reads TGCGCCAGCAGCCAAGACGTAGGAGACAATGAGCAGTTCTTC. Translating it yields CASSQDVGDNEQFF.